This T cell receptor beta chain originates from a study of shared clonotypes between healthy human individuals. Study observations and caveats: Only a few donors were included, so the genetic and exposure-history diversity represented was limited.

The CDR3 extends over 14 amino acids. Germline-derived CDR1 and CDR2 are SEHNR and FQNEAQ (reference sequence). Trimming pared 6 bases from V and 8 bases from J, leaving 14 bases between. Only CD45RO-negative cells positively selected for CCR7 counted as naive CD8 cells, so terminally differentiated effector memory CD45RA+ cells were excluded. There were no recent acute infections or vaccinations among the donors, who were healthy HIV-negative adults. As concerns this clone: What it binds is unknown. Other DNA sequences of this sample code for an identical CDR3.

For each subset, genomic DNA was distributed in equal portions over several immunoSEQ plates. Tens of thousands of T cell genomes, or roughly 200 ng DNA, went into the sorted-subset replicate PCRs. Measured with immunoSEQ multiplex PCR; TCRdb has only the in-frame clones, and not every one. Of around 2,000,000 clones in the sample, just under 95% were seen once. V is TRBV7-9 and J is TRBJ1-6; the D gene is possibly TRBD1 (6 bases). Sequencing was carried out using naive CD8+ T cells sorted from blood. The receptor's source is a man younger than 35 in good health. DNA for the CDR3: TGTGCCAGCAGGGATCGGGACATTGATTCACCCCTCCACTTT. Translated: CASRDRDIDSPLHF.